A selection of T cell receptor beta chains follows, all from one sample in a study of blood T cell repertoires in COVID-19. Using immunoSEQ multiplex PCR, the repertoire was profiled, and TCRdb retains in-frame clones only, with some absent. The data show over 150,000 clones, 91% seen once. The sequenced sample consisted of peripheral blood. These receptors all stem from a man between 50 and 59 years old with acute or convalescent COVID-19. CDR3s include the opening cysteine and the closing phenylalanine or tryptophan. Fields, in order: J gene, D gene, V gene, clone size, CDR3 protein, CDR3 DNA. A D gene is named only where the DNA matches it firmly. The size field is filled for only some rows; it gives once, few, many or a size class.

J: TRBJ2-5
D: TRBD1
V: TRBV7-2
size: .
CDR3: CASSSEGQGWKTQYF
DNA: TGTGCCAGCAGCTCCGAAGGACAGGGGTGGAAGACCCAGTACTTC

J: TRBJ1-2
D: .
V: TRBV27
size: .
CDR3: CASRPPSGGYTF
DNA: TGTGCCAGCAGACCGCCTTCGGGGGGCTACACCTTC

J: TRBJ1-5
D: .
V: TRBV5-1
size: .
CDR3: CASSLGGDNQPQHF
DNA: TGCGCCAGCAGCTTGGGAGGAGACAATCAGCCCCAGCATTTT

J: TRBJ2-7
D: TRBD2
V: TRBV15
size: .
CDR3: CATSRELAGLSTYEQYF
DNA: TGTGCCACCAGCAGAGAACTAGCGGGATTATCTACCTACGAGCAGTACTTC

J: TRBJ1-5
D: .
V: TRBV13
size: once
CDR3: CASRPSGGGNQPQHF
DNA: TGTGCCAGCAGGCCGTCGGGGGGGGGCAATCAGCCCCAGCATTTT

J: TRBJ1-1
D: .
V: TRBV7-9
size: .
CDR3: CASSLSQNLPEAFF
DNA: TGTGCCAGCAGCTTATCGCAGAATTTACCTGAAGCTTTCTTT

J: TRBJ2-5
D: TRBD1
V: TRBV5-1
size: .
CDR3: CASSYGQGQETQYF
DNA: TGCGCCAGCAGTTACGGACAGGGCCAAGAGACCCAGTACTTC

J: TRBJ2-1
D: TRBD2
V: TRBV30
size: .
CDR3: CAWRTSGTNEQFF
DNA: TGTGCCTGGAGGACTAGCGGGACCAATGAGCAGTTCTTC

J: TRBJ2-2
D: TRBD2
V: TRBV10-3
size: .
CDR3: CAISEFGSGRNGELFF
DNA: TGTGCCATCAGTGAGTTTGGTAGCGGGAGGAACGGGGAGCTGTTTTTT

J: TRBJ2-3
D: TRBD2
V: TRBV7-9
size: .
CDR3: CASSFSSTSGITDTQYF
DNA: TGTGCCAGCAGCTTCAGCAGCACTAGCGGAATCACAGATACGCAGTATTTT

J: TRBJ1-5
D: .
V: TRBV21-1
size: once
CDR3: CAHLRKRSNQPQHF
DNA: TGTGCCCACCTGAGGAAGCGGAGCAATCAGCCCCAGCATTTT